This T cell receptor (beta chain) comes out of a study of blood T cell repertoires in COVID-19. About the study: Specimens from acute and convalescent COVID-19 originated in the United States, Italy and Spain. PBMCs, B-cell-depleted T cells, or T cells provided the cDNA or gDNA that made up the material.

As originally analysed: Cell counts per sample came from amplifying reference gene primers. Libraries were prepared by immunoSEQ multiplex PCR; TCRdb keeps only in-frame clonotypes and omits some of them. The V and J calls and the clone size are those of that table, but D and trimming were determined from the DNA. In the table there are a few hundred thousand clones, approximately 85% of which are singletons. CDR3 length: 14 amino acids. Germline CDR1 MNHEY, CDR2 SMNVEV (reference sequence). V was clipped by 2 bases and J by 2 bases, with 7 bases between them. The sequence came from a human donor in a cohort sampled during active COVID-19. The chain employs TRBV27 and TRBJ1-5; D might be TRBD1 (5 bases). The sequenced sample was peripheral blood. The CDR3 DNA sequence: TGTGCCAGCAGTTTAGAACAGGGCAATCAGCCCCAGCATTTT. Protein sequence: CASSLEQGNQPQHF.